The entry below gives a single T cell receptor beta chain sequence along with its context. Its antigen target is currently unknown. At one of its ends the junction is not consistent with the germline gene, which may arise from a read error. The source of the sample is a study of blood T cell repertoires in COVID-19 (dated by TCRdb to about 2020). Notes on the research overall: The collaborator samples originated in the United States, Italy and Spain and spanned the acute and convalescent phases of COVID-19. The material from the prospective study consisted of cDNA or gDNA derived from T cells, B-cell-depleted T cells, or PBMCs. Deeply sampled blood TCRbeta repertoires from subjects exposed to, actively infected with, or recovered from COVID-19 were included in the dataset. The samples were drawn from two sources: the first 160 participants of the ongoing ImmuneRACE study, and 1,000 to 1,500 subjects contributed by 6 global collaborators. Nearly every sample came with metadata listing a de-identified subject ID, COVID-19 status, age in years and sex. The repertoires were released in a freely available public database meant as a resource for research on the immune response to SARS-CoV-2. Where available, HLA class I and class II types were taken from metadata supplied by the sample provider and were not determined by assay-based typing. The study at large found these results: How much clinical and demographic metadata was included differed by source and by participant, and the metadata was provided uncurated.

Whole blood was collected in K2EDTA tubes by collaborating institutions according to the institutions' own protocols. For TCRbeta analysis, collaborators shipped samples in one of three forms: frozen whole blood, isolated PBMCs, or DNA extracted from either of those sample types. TCRbeta CDR3 regions were amplified from genomic DNA using the immunoSEQ Assay, a bias-controlled multiplex PCR. The study's own analysis went as follows. The number of nucleated cells in each sample was estimated from the amplification of reference gene primers within the assay. To quantify the absolute abundance of each unique TCRbeta CDR3 rearrangement, sequence reads were collapsed and filtered. Productive Simpson clonality was computed per sample as the square root of Simpson's diversity index over productive rearrangements. The table was pulled from immuneACCESS by TCRdb, which kept in-frame rearrangements only. Such tables lose some clones; where checked, under half of the loss comes from unresolved V genes, and the rest has no known cause. The V and J calls and the clone size are those of that table, but D and trimming were determined from the DNA. For this sample the table gives about 11,000 clones, of which 90% were detected only once. Roughly 9.1% of the sample is taken by the ten largest.

Reading the germline V gene gives CDR1 SGHTA and CDR2 FQGNSA. From its cysteine to its phenylalanine, the CDR3 spans 15 amino acids. Only CDR3 DNA remains: 45 bases, in frame from the first base. Input material: peripheral blood. The origin of this receptor is a human donor in a cohort sampled during active COVID-19. Recombination linked TRBV7-2 to TRBJ2-7; TRBD1 is a weak D gene call, 6 bases matching. The nucleotide sequence is given as TGTGCCAGCAACTTACAGGGCATCGGCTCCTACGAGCAGTACTTC. This sequence encodes CASNLQGIGSYEQYF. The CDR3 plus the reference TRBV7-2 and TRBJ2-7 genes for the other parts give the full variable domain: GAGVSQSPSNKVTEKGKDVELRCDPISGHTALYWYRQSLGQGLEFLIYFQGNSAPDKSGLPSDRFSAERTGGSVSTLTIQRTQQEDSAVYLCASNLQGIGSYEQYFGPGTRLTVT.